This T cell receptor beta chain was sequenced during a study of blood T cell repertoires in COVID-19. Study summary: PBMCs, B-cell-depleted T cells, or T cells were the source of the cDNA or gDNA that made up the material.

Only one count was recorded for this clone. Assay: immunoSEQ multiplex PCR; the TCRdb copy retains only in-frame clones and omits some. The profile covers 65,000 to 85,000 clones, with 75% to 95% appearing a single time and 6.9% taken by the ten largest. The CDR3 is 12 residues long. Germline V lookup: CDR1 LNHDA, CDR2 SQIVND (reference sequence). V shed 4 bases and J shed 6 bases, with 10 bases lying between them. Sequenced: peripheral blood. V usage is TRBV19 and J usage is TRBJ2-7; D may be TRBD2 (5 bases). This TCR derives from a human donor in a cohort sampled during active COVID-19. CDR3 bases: TGTGCCAGTAGTACGAGGGTGGGCGAGCAGTACTTC. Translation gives CASSTRVGEQYF.